This record looks at one TCR beta chain sequence and its context. Its antigen is unknown. No quality values exist for individual bases; no much larger clone is one base distant. Enrolling through a virtual design, the prospective study's participants ranged in age from roughly 18 to 90 years and lived across around 25 United States geographic areas. To assign participants to cohorts, the prospective study relied on clinical history that participants themselves reported in a screening survey and a study questionnaire. Exposed participants had been in contact, within 2 weeks of entering the study, with a person who had a PCR-confirmed or clinician-diagnosed case of COVID-19. In the prospective study, whole blood, serum and a nasopharyngeal or oropharyngeal swab were collected from each participant by mobile phlebotomists. Over an approximately 2-month period, participants in the prospective study had the option of providing additional blood draws and questionnaires. Before DNA extraction, prospective study blood samples were shipped either frozen or at room temperature.

The immunoSEQ Assay, a bias-controlled multiplex PCR, was used to amplify TCRbeta CDR3 regions from genomic DNA. For the original study's pipeline: Nucleated cell counts per sample were estimated from amplification of reference gene primers within the assay. Sequence reads were collapsed and filtered to measure the absolute abundance of every unique TCRbeta CDR3 rearrangement. For each sample, productive Simpson clonality was calculated as the square root of Simpson's diversity index across productive rearrangements. As stored in TCRdb, this immuneACCESS dataset retains in-frame rearrangements with V and J assigned. A fraction of the clones does not appear; measured against another copy, unresolved V genes explain less than half of the discrepancy, and the remainder lacks a known reason. V, J and clone size reflect that table, while D and trimming were determined from the DNA. The sample includes approximately 220,000 clones, with about 83% observed a single time. 3% to 4.5% of the sample is in the top ten clones.

The data belong to a study of blood T cell repertoires in COVID-19 (dated by TCRdb to 2018 to 2021). About the full investigation: Samples covering the acute and convalescent phases of COVID-19 were provided by collaborators in the United States, Italy and Spain. Deeply sampled blood TCRbeta repertoires from subjects exposed to, actively infected with, or recovered from COVID-19 were included in the dataset. Samples came from the ongoing ImmuneRACE study (first 160 participants) plus 1,254 subjects from 6 global collaborators. A freely available public database, intended as a resource for researchers studying the immune response to SARS-CoV-2, is where the repertoires were released. The prospective study material was composed of cDNA or gDNA derived from T cells, B-cell-depleted T cells, or PBMCs. HLA class I and class II types, where available, came from metadata supplied by the sample provider rather than from assay-based typing. Sample metadata almost always included a de-identified subject ID, COVID-19 status, age in years and sex.

The CDR3 contains 16 residues, cysteine and phenylalanine counted. Solely the CDR3 DNA is kept, with 48 bases framed from the first base. V is cut back by 4 bases and J by 0 bases, with 6 bases in the junction unmatched. Reading the germline V gene gives CDR1 SGHDT and CDR2 YYEEEE. General findings and caveats noted by the study authors: Clinical and demographic metadata were provided uncurated, with the amount varying by source and participant.

The receptor comes from a woman in her forties who had been exposed to COVID-19. The chain is assembled from TRBV5-6 and TRBJ2-2; 7 bases in between match TRBD1. Sequencing was performed on PBMCs or T cells enriched from blood (not recorded which). The CDR3 region reads CASSTPGTANTGELFF. DNA sequence: TGTGCCAGCAGCACCCCCGGGACAGCGAACACCGGGGAGCTGTTTTTT. The reference TRBV5-6 and TRBJ2-2 proteins fill in what lies around the CDR3, so the full variable domain reads DAGVTQSPTHLIKTRGQQVTLRCSPKSGHDTVSWYQQALGQGPQFIFQYYEEEERQRGNFPDRFSGHQFPNYSSELNVNALLLGDSALYLCASSTPGTANTGELFFGEGSRLTVL.